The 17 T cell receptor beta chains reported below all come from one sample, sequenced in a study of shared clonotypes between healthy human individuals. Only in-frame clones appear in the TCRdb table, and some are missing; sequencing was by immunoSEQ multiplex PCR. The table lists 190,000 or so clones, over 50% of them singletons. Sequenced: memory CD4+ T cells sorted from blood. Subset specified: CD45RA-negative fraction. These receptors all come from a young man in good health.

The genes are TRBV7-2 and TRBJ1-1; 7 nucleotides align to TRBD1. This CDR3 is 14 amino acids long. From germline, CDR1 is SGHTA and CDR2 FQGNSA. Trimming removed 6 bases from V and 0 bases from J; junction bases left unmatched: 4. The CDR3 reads CASRAGTVNTEAFF. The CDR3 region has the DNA TGTGCCAGCAGGGCCGGGACAGTGAACACTGAAGCTTTCTTT.

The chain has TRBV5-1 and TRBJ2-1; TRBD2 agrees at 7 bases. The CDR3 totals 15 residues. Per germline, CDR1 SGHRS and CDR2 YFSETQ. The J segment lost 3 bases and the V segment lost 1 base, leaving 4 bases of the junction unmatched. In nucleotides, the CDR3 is TGCGCCAGCAGCTTGACGAGCGGGATCTACAATGAGCAGTTCTTC. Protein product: CASSLTSGIYNEQFF.

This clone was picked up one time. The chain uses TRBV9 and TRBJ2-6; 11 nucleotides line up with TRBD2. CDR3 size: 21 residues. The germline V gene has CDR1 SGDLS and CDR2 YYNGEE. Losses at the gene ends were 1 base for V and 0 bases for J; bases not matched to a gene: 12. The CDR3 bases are TGTGCCAGCAGCGTAATCTATCCCGGGACTAGCGGTGGCTCTGGGGCCAACGTCCTGACTTTC. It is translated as CASSVIYPGTSGGSGANVLTF.

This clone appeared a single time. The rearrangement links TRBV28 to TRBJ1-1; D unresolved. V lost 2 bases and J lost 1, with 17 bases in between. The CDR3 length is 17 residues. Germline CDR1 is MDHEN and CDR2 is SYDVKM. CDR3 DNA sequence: TGTGCCAGCAGTTTAGGAGCGGGGTATCCTACGAACACTGAAGCTTTCTTT. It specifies CASSLGAGYPTNTEAFF.

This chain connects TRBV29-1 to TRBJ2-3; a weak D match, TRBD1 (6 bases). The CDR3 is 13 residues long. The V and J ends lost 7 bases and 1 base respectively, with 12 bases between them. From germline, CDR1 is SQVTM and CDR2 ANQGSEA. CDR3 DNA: TGCAGCGGTGACGAGGGGGGCACAGATACGCAGTATTTT. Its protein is CSGDEGGTDTQYF.

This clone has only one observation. CDR3 nucleotides: TGTGCCAGCAGTCTCGCCCCGGACTATACGGAGTTCTTC. Its protein product is CASSLAPDYTEFF. The V and J genes are TRBV28 and TRBJ2-1; TRBD2 might be the D (6 bases). The V end lost 5 bases, the J end lost 14 bases, and 19 bases lay between the germline ends. CDR1 and CDR2 from the germline V gene are MDHEN and SYDVKM. The length of the CDR3 is 13 residues.

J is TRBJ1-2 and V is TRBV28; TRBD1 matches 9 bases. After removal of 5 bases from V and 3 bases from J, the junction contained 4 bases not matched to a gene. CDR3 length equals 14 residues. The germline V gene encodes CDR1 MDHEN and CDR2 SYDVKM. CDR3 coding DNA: TGTGCCAGCAGTCTGACAGGGGGGTACTATGGCTACACCTTC. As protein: CASSLTGGYYGYTF.

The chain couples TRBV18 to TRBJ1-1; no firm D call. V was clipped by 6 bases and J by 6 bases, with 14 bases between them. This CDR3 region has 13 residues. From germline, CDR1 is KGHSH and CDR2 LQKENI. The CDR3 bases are TGTGCCAGCTCTCCGGACCTTGGCGCTGAAGCTTTCTTT. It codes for CASSPDLGAEAFF.

In DNA, the CDR3 is TGTGCCAGCAGGGACACCTCATTGAACACTGAAGCTTTCTTT. Translating it yields CASRDTSLNTEAFF. This chain connects TRBV6-4 to TRBJ1-1, with D perhaps TRBD1 (5 bases). In germline, CDR1 is MRHNA, CDR2 SNTAGT. The CDR3 covers 14 residues. Between the trimmed V and J ends, which lost 6 bases and 0 bases, there was a span of 11 bases.

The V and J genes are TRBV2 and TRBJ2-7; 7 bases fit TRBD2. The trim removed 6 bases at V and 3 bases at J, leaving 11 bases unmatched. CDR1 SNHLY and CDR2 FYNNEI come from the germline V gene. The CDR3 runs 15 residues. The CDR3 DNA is TGTGCCAGCAGCCCGCTAGGGCTAGCGGTCTACGAGCAGTACTTC. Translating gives CASSPLGLAVYEQYF.

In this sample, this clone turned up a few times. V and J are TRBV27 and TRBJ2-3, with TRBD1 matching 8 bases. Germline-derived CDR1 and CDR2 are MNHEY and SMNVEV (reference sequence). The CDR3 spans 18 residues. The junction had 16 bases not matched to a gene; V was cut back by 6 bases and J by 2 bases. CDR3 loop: CASRTRGLAGQSTDTQYF. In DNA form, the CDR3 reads TGTGCCAGCAGGACCAGGGGGCTTGCGGGGCAGTCCACAGATACGCAGTATTTT.

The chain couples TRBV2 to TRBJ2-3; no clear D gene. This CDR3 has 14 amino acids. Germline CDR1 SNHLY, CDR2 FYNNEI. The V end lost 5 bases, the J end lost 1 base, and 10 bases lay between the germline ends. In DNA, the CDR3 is TGTGCCAGCAGTCTTAACAGAGGCACAGATACGCAGTATTTT. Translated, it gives CASSLNRGTDTQYF.

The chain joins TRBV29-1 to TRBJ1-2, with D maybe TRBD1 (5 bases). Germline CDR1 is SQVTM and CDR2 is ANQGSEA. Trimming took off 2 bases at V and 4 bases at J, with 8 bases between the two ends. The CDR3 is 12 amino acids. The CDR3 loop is CSVEQGSYGYTF. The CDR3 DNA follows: TGCAGCGTTGAACAGGGAAGCTATGGCTACACCTTC.

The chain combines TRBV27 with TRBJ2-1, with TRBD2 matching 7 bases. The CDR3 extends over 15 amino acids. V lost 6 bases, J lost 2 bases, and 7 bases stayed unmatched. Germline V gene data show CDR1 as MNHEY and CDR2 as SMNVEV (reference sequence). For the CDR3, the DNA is TGTGCCAGCAGCGTGACTAGCAGCCCCTACAATGAGCAGTTCTTC. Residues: CASSVTSSPYNEQFF.

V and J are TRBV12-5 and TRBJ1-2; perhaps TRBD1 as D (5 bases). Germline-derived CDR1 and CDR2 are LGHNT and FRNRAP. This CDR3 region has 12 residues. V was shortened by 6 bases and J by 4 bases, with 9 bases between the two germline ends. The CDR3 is CASGTDGYGYTF. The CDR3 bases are TGTGCTAGTGGGACAGACGGCTATGGCTACACCTTC.

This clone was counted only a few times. CDR3 sequence: CASSRFYEQYF. CDR3 in DNA: TGTGCCAGCAGCAGGTTCTACGAGCAGTACTTC. The chain uses TRBV28 and TRBJ2-7; D is uncertain. CDR3 size: 11 residues. The ends were cut back, 6 bases at V and 3 bases at J, with 6 bases in the middle. CDR1 is MDHEN and CDR2 is SYDVKM in the germline V gene.

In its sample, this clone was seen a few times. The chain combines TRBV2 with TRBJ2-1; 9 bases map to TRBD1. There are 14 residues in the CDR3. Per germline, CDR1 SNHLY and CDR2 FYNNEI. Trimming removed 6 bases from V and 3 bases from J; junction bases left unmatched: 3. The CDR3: CASRATGGYNEQFF. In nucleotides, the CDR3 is TGTGCCAGCAGGGCGACAGGGGGCTACAATGAGCAGTTCTTC.